This T cell receptor beta chain originates from a study of T cell repertoires in cytomegalovirus infection. Remarks on this clonotype: Germline and junction disagree at one end, which may indicate a read error.

The CDR3 extends over 17 amino acids. CDR1 and CDR2 (germline): DFQATT, SNEGSKA (reference sequence). One entry per CDR3 protein results from TCRdb running MiXCR on the reads. The top ten clones hold roughly 45% of a sample with a few hundred thousand distinct CDR3 sequences, approximately 15% of them seen once. The TCR sequence derives from a human donor in good health (CMV status not recorded). Some clones in this sample may be carry-over from other donors' samples. The chain joins TRBV20-1 to TRBJ1-2; no clear D. Source material: CD8+ T cells from PBMCs. The CDR3 protein is CSARDSGESVPNYGYTF. The CDR3 bases are TGCAGTGCCAGAGATAGCGGAGAGAGCGTACCTAACTATGGCTACACCTTC.